This TCR beta chain came from a study of neurological immune-mediated disorders. A single count supports this clonotype. Each CDR3 protein is one row after TCRdb ran MiXCR on the 5' RACE reads. The table records 50,000 or so distinct CDR3 sequences, more than 20% of them present only once. Looked up from germline, CDR1 is SGHRS and CDR2 is YFSETQ. This CDR3 comprises 16 residues. Trimming removed 4 bases at V and 2 bases at J, with 18 bases between. Unsorted libraries were prepared from 2 million PBMCs held at -80 C. The sequenced sample consisted of PBMCs. This receptor was obtained from a woman between 70 and 85 years old in good health. J is TRBJ2-5 and V is TRBV5-1, with D possibly matching TRBD1 (6 bases). CDR3 loop: CASSLGTIGGQETQYF. CDR3 DNA: TGCGCCAGCAGCCTCGGGACAATTGGTGGGCAAGAGACCCAGTACTTC.